Many counts were recorded for the clone carrying this T cell receptor (beta chain). The antigen remains unidentified. Researchers built TCR beta libraries using quantitative 5'-RACE with molecular barcodes. Each CDR3 protein gets one entry after TCRdb re-called the 5' RACE reads with MiXCR. The profile covers around 250,000 distinct CDR3 sequences, with 9.5% to 12% appearing a single time and around 6.5% taken by the ten largest. This sample was taken from a study of CD8 T cells in ankylosing spondylitis. Notes on the study in general: Characteristic, it appeared, of ankylosing spondylitis blood was a TCR beta motif of several highly homologous variants. Researchers reportedly found disease-linked clones significantly enriched in matched ankylosing spondylitis synovial fluid.

The CDR3 totals 18 residues. Germline assignment: CDR1 DFQATT and CDR2 SNEGSKA (reference sequence). J gave up 3 bases and V 0 bases, and 12 bases lay outside the gene matches. Sequencing was done on a sample of blood, either unsorted or a sorted T cell fraction (not recorded which). This rearrangement joins TRBV20-1 to TRBJ2-3; 10 bases map to TRBD2. This sequence originates from a male donor with ankylosing spondylitis or in good health (not recorded which). The CDR3 here is CSARDVAQRGGLTDTQYF. CDR3 sequence (DNA): TGCAGTGCTAGAGATGTAGCTCAGCGGGGGGGCCTAACAGATACGCAGTATTTT.